These T cell receptor beta chains were read from a single sample in a study of ipilimumab plus nivolumab after autologous stem cell transplantation. Profiled with immunoSEQ multiplex PCR; TCRdb holds only in-frame clones, not every one. In the table there are 9,400 or so clones, 67% of which are singletons. Sample: PBMCs, taken in a trial of ipilimumab plus nivolumab as post-transplant consolidation. Every receptor here comes from a female donor with multiple myeloma. The CDR3 runs from the conserved cysteine through the conserved F or W. Each record gives: clone size, J gene, V gene, D gene, CDR3 protein, CDR3 DNA. D genes are given only for firm matches. Rows give clone size only sometimes, using once, few, many, or a class for an expanded clone.

.	TRBJ1-6	TRBV19	.	CASKRTGINSPLHF	TGTGCCAGTAAACGAACAGGGATAAATTCACCCCTCCACTTT
.	TRBJ2-3	TRBV6-5	.	CASSNRDTQYF	TGTGCCAGCAGCAACAGGGATACGCAGTATTTT
.	TRBJ1-2	TRBV19	.	CASSIYGNYGYTF	TGTGCCAGTAGTATTTATGGGAACTATGGCTACACCTTC
once	TRBJ2-2	TRBV5-1	.	CASRGSTGELFF	TGCGCCAGTCGGGGGTCCACCGGGGAGCTGTTTTTT
.	TRBJ2-7	TRBV21-1	.	CASRYGCSLHVLDEQYF	.
.	TRBJ2-3	TRBV28	.	CASSLGSVIFGTDTQYF	TGTGCCAGCAGTTTGGGGAGTGTAATATTCGGCACAGATACGCAGTATTTT
.	TRBJ1-2	TRBV28	.	CASSLIDLSSPGGYTF	TGTGCCAGCAGTTTGATCGACTTGTCGAGTCCAGGAGGCTACACCTTC
.	TRBJ2-4	TRBV7-2	.	CASSFTPGQENIQYF	TGTGCCAGCAGCTTTACCCCGGGACAAGAGAACATTCAGTACTTC
.	TRBJ2-2	TRBV11-1	TRBD1	CASSIGTGATGELFF	TGTGCCAGCAGCATCGGGACAGGGGCAACCGGGGAGCTGTTTTTT
.	TRBJ2-7	TRBV29-1	.	CSARDIYYEQYF	TGCAGCGCCCGGGACATATACTACGAGCAGTACTTC
.	TRBJ1-2	TRBV27	TRBD1	CASSVTGGSYGYTF	TGTGCCAGCAGCGTGACAGGGGGCAGCTATGGCTACACCTTC
.	TRBJ2-1	TRBV27	TRBD2	CASSRGGGSGREQFF	TGTGCCAGCAGCCGCGGGGGGGGGTCCGGGCGGGAGCAGTTCTTC
.	TRBJ1-3	TRBV6-6	TRBD1	CASSLGQAGNTIYF	TGTGCCAGCAGCCTCGGACAGGCTGGAAACACCATATATTTT
.	TRBJ2-5	TRBV19	TRBD2	CASSLTGGEETQYF	TGTGCCAGTAGTCTCACTGGGGGGGAAGAGACCCAGTACTTC
.	TRBJ2-1	TRBV13	.	CASSSYGAIGNEQFF	TGTGCCAGCAGCTCCTACGGGGCAATTGGGAATGAGCAGTTCTTC
.	TRBJ1-1	TRBV30	TRBD1	CAWSGQGEAFF	TGTGCCTGGAGCGGACAGGGTGAAGCTTTCTTT
once	TRBJ2-1	TRBV4-1	.	CASSQDETKYNPSSYNEQFF	TGCGCCAGCAGCCAAGATGAGACCAAATATAACCCAAGCTCCTACAATGAGCAGTTCTTC
.	TRBJ2-5	TRBV6-6	.	CASSTLGETQYF	TGTGCCAGCAGCACCCTGGGGGAGACCCAGTACTTC
.	TRBJ2-7	TRBV19	.	CASSIDEGLTYEQYF	TGTGCCAGTAGTATAGACGAGGGGCTGACCTACGAGCAGTACTTC
.	TRBJ2-1	TRBV15	.	CATSRDTDEQFF	TGTGCCACCAGCAGAGATACCGATGAGCAGTTCTTC
.	TRBJ2-1	TRBV9	.	CASSVSGSLGGEQFF	TGTGCCAGCAGCGTAAGTGGGAGCCTTGGAGGTGAGCAGTTCTTC
.	TRBJ2-5	TRBV2	.	CATRVAQQIQETQYF	TGTGCCACTAGAGTAGCGCAACAGATACAAGAGACCCAGTACTTC
.	TRBJ2-1	TRBV7-4	.	CASSHGEAYNEQFF	TGTGCCAGCAGCCACGGGGAGGCTTACAATGAGCAGTTCTTC
.	TRBJ2-2	TRBV7-9	.	CASSATGEGSTGELFF	TGTGCCAGCAGCGCAACGGGAGAAGGTTCTACCGGGGAGCTGTTTTTT
.	TRBJ1-2	TRBV30	.	CAWSFGGADYGYTF	TGTGCCTGGAGTTTTGGAGGGGCCGACTATGGCTACACCTTC
.	TRBJ2-1	TRBV10-1	.	CASSEAGVYSEQFF	TGCGCCAGCAGTGAGGCAGGGGTATACAGTGAGCAGTTCTTC
.	TRBJ2-1	TRBV19	TRBD1	CASSTGQDSSYNEQFF	TGTGCCAGTAGTACGGGACAGGATTCCTCCTACAATGAGCAGTTCTTC
.	TRBJ1-4	TRBV19	.	CASSIVSAGGSEKLFF	TGTGCCAGTAGTATTGTTTCGGCGGGGGGTAGTGAAAAACTGTTTTTT
medium-sized	TRBJ2-7	TRBV4-1	TRBD1	CASSQEWTGAVLGAYEQYF	TGCGCCAGCAGCCAAGAATGGACAGGGGCAGTCCTAGGAGCCTACGAGCAGTACTTC
once	TRBJ2-7	TRBV7-3	TRBD2	CASSLKLAGGPDEQYF	TGTGCCAGCAGCTTAAAATTGGCGGGAGGGCCCGACGAGCAGTACTTC
.	TRBJ2-7	TRBV19	.	CASSLIWGDSYEQYF	TGTGCCAGTAGTCTTATTTGGGGGGACTCCTACGAGCAGTACTTC
.	TRBJ1-1	TRBV5-1	.	CASSQNRDREAFF	TGCGCCAGCAGCCAGAATCGGGACCGTGAAGCTTTCTTT
.	TRBJ2-1	TRBV4-3	TRBD2	CASSQEWLAGPSSYNEQFF	TGCGCCAGCAGCCAAGAATGGCTAGCGGGGCCTAGCTCCTACAATGAGCAGTTCTTC
few	TRBJ1-6	TRBV30	.	CAWSDTYNSPLHF	TGTGCCTGGAGTGACACCTATAATTCACCCCTCCACTTT
.	TRBJ2-7	TRBV27	TRBD2	CASSSERENYEQYF	TGTGCCAGCAGTTCCGAGCGGGAGAACTACGAGCAGTACTTC
.	TRBJ1-6	TRBV2	TRBD1	CASRDRGSSGSPLHF	TGTGCCAGCCGGGACAGGGGAAGTTCTGGTTCACCCCTCCACTTT
.	TRBJ2-1	TRBV19	TRBD2	CATSPPGRAGDEQFF	TGTGCCACTTCCCCTCCGGGTAGGGCGGGAGACGAGCAGTTCTTC
.	TRBJ2-5	TRBV19	.	CASSISRRFQGTQYF	TGTGCCAGTAGTATATCGAGGCGGTTCCAAGGGACCCAGTACTTC
.	TRBJ1-6	TRBV27	.	CATGTPNSPLHF	TGTGCCACGGGGACGCCCAATTCACCCCTCCACTTT
once	TRBJ2-7	TRBV19	TRBD1	CASTHSGTEHSYEQYF	TGTGCCAGTACCCATTCCGGGACAGAACACTCCTACGAGCAGTACTTC
.	TRBJ2-7	TRBV27	.	CASARSLPRHEQYF	TGTGCCAGCGCCCGATCCCTGCCCCGCCACGAGCAGTACTTC
few	TRBJ2-7	TRBV28	TRBD2	CASSFYAGGRYEQYF	TGTGCCAGCAGTTTCTATGCGGGAGGGAGGTACGAGCAGTACTTC
.	TRBJ2-7	TRBV28	.	CASSFRGVDNPYEQYF	TGTGCCAGCAGTTTCAGAGGGGTGGACAATCCTTACGAGCAGTACTTC
.	TRBJ1-2	TRBV4-3	.	CASSQEVGRSYGYTF	TGCGCCAGCAGCCAAGAGGTGGGACGGAGCTATGGCTACACCTTC
.	TRBJ2-7	TRBV19	TRBD1	CASSIIAGGGPNYEQYF	TGTGCCAGTAGTATAATAGCAGGGGGCGGTCCGAACTACGAGCAGTACTTC
.	TRBJ2-3	TRBV28	TRBD2	CASSQRESGTDTQYF	TGTGCCAGCAGTCAGCGGGAGTCAGGCACAGATACGCAGTATTTT
few	TRBJ2-7	TRBV7-1	.	CASSPGTLGYEQYF	TGTGCCAGCAGCCCAGGGACCCTAGGCTACGAGCAGTACTTC
.	TRBJ1-5	TRBV7-8	.	CASSLARGGVSNQPQHF	TGTGCCAGCAGCTTAGCGCGTGGGGGAGTCAGCAATCAGCCCCAGCATTTT
few	TRBJ1-2	TRBV5-6	.	CASSLVAGYGYTF	TGTGCCAGCAGCTTGGTTGCCGGGTATGGCTACACCTTC
once	TRBJ2-7	TRBV7-8	TRBD2	CASSQPPLGGSYEQYF	TGTGCCAGCAGCCAACCCCCATTGGGGGGGTCCTACGAGCAGTACTTC
few	TRBJ2-2	TRBV7-8	.	CASSSAGLNTGELFF	TGTGCCAGCAGCTCAGCGGGTCTGAACACCGGGGAGCTGTTTTTT